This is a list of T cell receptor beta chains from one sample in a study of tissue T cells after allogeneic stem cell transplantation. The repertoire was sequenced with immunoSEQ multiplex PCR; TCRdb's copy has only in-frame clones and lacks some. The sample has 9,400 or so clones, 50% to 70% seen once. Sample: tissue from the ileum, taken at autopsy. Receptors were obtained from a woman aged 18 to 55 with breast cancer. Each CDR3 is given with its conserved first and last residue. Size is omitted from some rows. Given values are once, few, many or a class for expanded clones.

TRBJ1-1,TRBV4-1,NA,CASSRFGAQGDTEAFF
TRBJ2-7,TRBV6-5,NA,CASMDRGPSYEQYF
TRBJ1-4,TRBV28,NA,CASSVGGITTNEKLFF
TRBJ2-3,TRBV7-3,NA,CASSLRQGADTQYF
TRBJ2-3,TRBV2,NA,CATGLAGVTDTQYF
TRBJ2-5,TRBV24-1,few,CATSDSAQGEETQYF
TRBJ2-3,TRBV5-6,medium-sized,CASSPTWSTDTQYF
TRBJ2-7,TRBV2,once,CASSPLTSASYEQYF
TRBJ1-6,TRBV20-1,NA,CSASVSGSPLHF
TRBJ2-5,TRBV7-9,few,CASSSLWGGRGMETQYF
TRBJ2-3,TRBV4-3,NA,CASSLKPPSDGGSGTDTQYF